The clone carrying this T cell receptor beta chain has just one count. Its specificity is not known. The method was immunoSEQ multiplex PCR; TCRdb's version includes in-frame clones alone and lacks a portion of them. Among about 1.1 million clones listed, around 78% were seen once. The data belong to a study of shared clonotypes between healthy human individuals. Study-wide results and limits: The four-donor shared clonotypes exceeded non-shared clonotypes in generation probability, with non-shared ones scoring lower.

Trimming cost V 8 bases and J 3 bases, with 8 bases left between them. CDR1 and CDR2 (germline): MDHEN, SYDVKM. CDR3 length: 11 amino acids. V and J are TRBV28 and TRBJ2-7; D might be TRBD1 (6 bases). The specimen was memory CD4+ T cells from PBMCs. This sample's subset: CD45RA-negative fraction. This receptor was obtained from a man aged 18-30 years in good health. Some clones in this sample may be carry-over from other donors' samples. CDR3 sequence: CASRGHYEQYF. Here the CDR3 DNA reads TGTGCCAGCCGGGGACACTACGAGCAGTACTTC.